This T cell receptor (beta chain) was sequenced in a study of T cell responses to AZD1222 COVID-19 vaccine. Researchers grouped second doses given at about 4 or about 12 weeks into one pool. Details on this clone: The antigen remains undetermined.

Study-wide results and limits: The repertoires were collected only after the peak T cell response. The donor group comprised mostly white British people and more females; the analysis possibly underestimated clonal diversity. Spike-specific TCR breadth and depth grew following two AZD1222 doses.

Measured with immunoSEQ multiplex PCR; TCRdb has only the in-frame clones, and not every one. The sample consists of 30,000 to 40,000 clones, around 78% of them appearing once. Losses at the gene ends were 3 bases for V and 10 bases for J; bases not matched to a gene: 8. Germline V CDR1 and CDR2: SGHRS, YFSETQ. The length of the CDR3 is 14 residues. The sequence came from an adult who received the AZD1222 COVID-19 vaccine. Here the sequenced sample was peripheral blood, taken 28 days after the second AZD1222 dose. The chain recombines TRBV5-1 with TRBJ2-1; 9 nucleotides match TRBD2. CDR3 sequence reads: CASSSAGGTIEQFF. As DNA, the CDR3 is TGCGCCAGCAGCTCCGCGGGAGGGACAATAGAGCAGTTCTTC. The complete variable domain, with remaining parts taken from reference TRBV5-1 and TRBJ2-1, reads KAGVTQTPRYLIKTRGQQVTLSCSPISGHRSVSWYQQTPGQGLQFLFEYFSETQRNKGNFPGRFSGRQFSNSRSEMNVSTLELGDSALYLCASSSAGGTIEQFFGPGTRLTVL.